The clone carrying this TCR beta chain has more than one count but fewer than ten. No antigen is known for it. Between the trimmed V and J ends, which lost 0 bases and 2 bases, there was a span of 7 bases. The V gene's germline CDR1 is SQVTM and CDR2 ANQGSEA. This CDR3 has 13 amino acids. This sample was taken from a study of glioma-infiltrating T cells. Study-wide findings and caveats: Tissue-blood divergence was below expectation in non-neoplastic patients, above in gliomas. Very few CDR3 sequences were shared between tissue and blood.

Using RNA template, CDR3s of TCR alpha and beta were amplified with iRepertoire arm-PCR. For one-step reverse transcription and amplification, about 90-400 ng of tissue mRNA or PBMC total RNA was used. One entry per CDR3 protein results from TCRdb running MiXCR on the multiplex PCR reads. The table shows about 140,000 distinct CDR3 sequences, with approximately 39% occurring only once. The source material was glioma tissue, nonneoplastic brain tissue, or PBMCs (not recorded which). The chain has TRBV29-1 and TRBJ1-1; tentative D call: TRBD1 (5 bases). The receptor was derived from a human donor with low-grade glioma or glioblastoma, undergoing nonglioma brain surgery, or in good health (not recorded which). The CDR3 region has the DNA TGCAGCGTTGAAGAGGGGGTCAACACTGAAGCTTTCTTT. Translated, it gives CSVEEGVNTEAFF.